Following are 31 T cell receptor beta chains from one sample sequenced in a study of T cell clones after liver transplantation. Produced via immunoSEQ multiplex PCR; TCRdb's table is partial and in-frame only. The table lists around 43,000 clones, around 84% of them singletons, with almost 2.5% in the top ten. The starting material was CD4+ T cells from blood, obtained 24 months after liver transplant. The receptors here all came from a human patient who received a liver transplant. The graft donor may have given rise to some T cells.

This chain joins TRBV18 and TRBJ2-5, with TRBD2 identical over 14 bases. The germline V gene has CDR1 KGHSH and CDR2 LQKENI. V shed 5 bases, J shed 5 bases, and the junction held 10 bases outside the gene matches. The CDR3 loop spans 17 amino acids. The CDR3, as DNA: TGTGCCAGCTCATCGGGACTAGCGGGAGAAACGGGGGAGACCCAGTACTTC. Translating gives CASSSGLAGETGETQYF.

The count of this clone is one. This chain connects TRBV19 to TRBJ1-2; weak D call: TRBD1 (6 bases). The CDR3 runs 15 residues. Trimming took off 6 bases at V and 4 bases at J, with 18 bases between the two ends. Per germline, CDR1 LNHDA and CDR2 SQIVND (reference sequence). The DNA for the CDR3 is TGTGCCAGTAGCCCCGCGACAGGTTCCGCCTATGGCTACACCTTC. Translated: CASSPATGSAYGYTF.

The chain recombines TRBV6-6 with TRBJ2-2; the match to TRBD1 covers 7 bases. The ends lost 2 bases at V and 6 bases at J; junction bases unmatched: 9. Germline V lookup: CDR1 MNHNY, CDR2 SVGAGI (reference sequence). This CDR3 is built from 16 residues. The CDR3 is CASSYRSNQGAGELFF. The DNA for the CDR3 is TGTGCCAGCAGTTACCGATCGAACCAGGGGGCCGGGGAGCTGTTTTTT.

In DNA form, the CDR3 reads TGTGCCAGCAGCTCCGGGAGCGGCCGGCTGAGGGATGAGCAGTTCTTC. Amino acids: CASSSGSGRLRDEQFF. The chain has TRBV7-8 and TRBJ2-1; D perhaps matches TRBD2 (6 bases). This CDR3 has 16 amino acids. The germline V gene has CDR1 SGHVS and CDR2 FQNEAQ. Trimming pared 4 bases from V and 8 bases from J, leaving 21 bases between.

The J gene is TRBJ1-3, the V gene TRBV5-1, with D perhaps TRBD1 (5 bases). Germline CDR1 reads SGHRS; CDR2 reads YFSETQ. This CDR3 contains 17 residues. V lost 0 bases and J 0 bases, leaving 13 bases between the germline ends. CDR3 protein: CASSLDRGVLSGNTIYF. The CDR3 DNA reads TGCGCCAGCAGCTTGGATCGGGGGGTCCTCTCTGGAAACACCATATATTTT.

This clone turned up a few times. V gene TRBV7-6 combines with J gene TRBJ1-1, with TRBD1 identical over 7 bases. J lost 1 base, V lost 3 bases, and 17 bases had no gene match. This CDR3 is built from 19 residues. Germline-derived CDR1 and CDR2 are SGHVS and FNYEAQ. The CDR3 DNA sequence: TGTGCCAGCAGCTTGGAACAGGGGAATGTTGAGTTTAGGAACACTGAAGCTTTCTTT. It encodes CASSLEQGNVEFRNTEAFF.

The CDR3 sequence is CASSPMSYEQYF. DNA of the CDR3: TGTGCCAGCAGTCCCATGTCCTACGAGCAGTACTTC. V usage is TRBV2 and J usage is TRBJ2-7; no reliable D call. CDR3 length: 12 residues. Germline CDR1 is SNHLY and CDR2 is FYNNEI. V was shortened by 5 bases and J by 1 base, with 6 bases between the two germline ends. The variable domain in full, completed from reference TRBV2 and TRBJ2-7, reads EPEVTQTPSHQVTQMGQEVILRCVPISNHLYFYWYRQILGQKVEFLVSFYNNEISEKSEIFDDQFSVERPDGSNFTLKIRSTKLEDSAMYFCASSPMSYEQYFGPGTRLTVT.

The CDR3 DNA reads TGTGCCAGCAGTGACCGACAGGGGGTGGAGCAGTACTTC. It is translated as CASSDRQGVEQYF. This sequence joins TRBV6-1 and TRBJ2-7, with TRBD1 matching over 9 bases. The CDR3 is 13 amino acids. Germline CDR1 reads MNHNS; CDR2 reads SASEGT. V trimming: 3 bases; J trimming: 7 bases; junction bases outside the gene matches: 4.

The V and J genes are TRBV7-2 and TRBJ2-7, with D possibly matching TRBD1 (6 bases). V was trimmed by 5 bases and J by 0 bases, leaving 14 bases between them. The CDR3 runs 15 residues. The germline gives CDR1 SGHTA, CDR2 FQGNSA. As DNA, the CDR3 is TGTGCCAGCAGCCAGGGTGGGGGCCTCTCCTACGAGCAGTACTTC. Protein sequence: CASSQGGGLSYEQYF.

The V and J genes are TRBV7-8 and TRBJ1-2; tentatively, D is TRBD1 (6 bases). Germline V lookup: CDR1 SGHVS, CDR2 FQNEAQ. The germline V and J ends were trimmed by 3 bases and 1 base, with 12 bases remaining between them. The CDR3 has 15 amino acids. CDR3 in amino acids: CASSFIPRGNYGYTF. CDR3 nucleotides: TGTGCCAGCAGCTTTATACCCAGGGGTAACTATGGCTACACCTTC. Full variable domain (remainder filled in from reference TRBV7-8 and TRBJ1-2): GAGVSQSPRYKVAKRGQDVALRCDPISGHVSLFWYQQALGQGPEFLTYFQNEAQLDKSGLPSDRFFAERPEGSVSTLKIQRTQQEDSAVYLCASSFIPRGNYGYTFGSGTRLTVV.

This chain's CDR3 is CASSESQYEQYF. The DNA for the CDR3 is TGCGCCAGCAGTGAGTCCCAATACGAGCAGTACTTC. The V and J genes are TRBV10-2 and TRBJ2-7, with unresolved D. Germline CDR1 WSHSY, CDR2 SAAADI. Deletions cut 0 bases from V and 4 bases from J, with 4 bases between. The CDR3 length is 12 residues.

V and J are TRBV19 and TRBJ1-6, with unresolved D. The V end was cut by 2 bases, the J end by 0 bases, with 5 bases between. This CDR3 comprises 15 residues. Per germline, CDR1 LNHDA and CDR2 SQIVND (reference sequence). The CDR3 DNA reads as TGTGCCAGTAGTATAATGGGCTCCTATAATTCACCCCTCCACTTT. Protein product: CASSIMGSYNSPLHF.

The chain couples TRBV7-9 to TRBJ2-7; D may be TRBD2 (5 bases). V was shortened by 5 bases and J by 5 bases, with 16 bases between the two germline ends. Germline-derived CDR1 and CDR2 are SEHNR and FQNEAQ (reference sequence). This CDR3 spans 14 amino acids. In nucleotides, the CDR3 is TGTGCCAGCAGCCCCACCGGGGTCGCCGACGAGCAGTACTTC. Translated: CASSPTGVADEQYF.

This clone was counted a single time. V and J are TRBV27 and TRBJ2-7; 12 nucleotides agree with TRBD2. After removal of 5 bases from V and 5 bases from J, the junction contained 13 bases not matched to a gene. This CDR3 region has 17 residues. The germline gives CDR1 MNHEY, CDR2 SMNVEV (reference sequence). CDR3 sequence: CASSTTLRLAGVDEQYF. The CDR3 region has the DNA TGTGCCAGCAGTACTACACTCCGACTAGCGGGAGTGGACGAGCAGTACTTC.

V and J are TRBV10-2 and TRBJ2-7; 10 bases agree with TRBD2. The germline V gene encodes CDR1 WSHSY and CDR2 SAAADI. CDR3 size: 18 residues. J gave up 0 bases and V 8 bases, and 16 bases lay outside the gene matches. As DNA, the CDR3 is TGCGCCAGCGGAGGCCCCGGGGCTAGCGGGGGAAGCTCCTACGAGCAGTACTTC. It specifies CASGGPGASGGSSYEQYF.

The V call is TRBV5-4, the J call TRBJ1-1; D not certain. This CDR3 region has 14 residues. Germline CDR1 and CDR2: SGHNT and YYREEE (reference sequence). Trimming removed 0 bases from V and 0 bases from J, with 6 bases in between. The CDR3 is CASSLDSMNTEAFF. DNA of the CDR3: TGTGCCAGCAGCTTGGACAGCATGAACACTGAAGCTTTCTTT.

This rearrangement joins TRBV7-2 to TRBJ1-6, with D possibly being TRBD1 (5 bases). The ends were cut back, 1 base at V and 4 bases at J, with 17 bases in the middle. CDR3 length: 18 residues. In germline, CDR1 is SGHTA, CDR2 FQGNSA. CDR3 nucleotide sequence: TGTGCCAGCAGCTTAGGCAGGGCGGGCAGGGTGTATAATTCACCCCTCCACTTT. Its protein product is CASSLGRAGRVYNSPLHF.

This chain links TRBV29-1 with TRBJ2-7, with 7 bases fitting TRBD1. The ends lost 7 bases at V and 3 bases at J; junction bases unmatched: 9. This CDR3 region has 13 residues. From germline, CDR1 is SQVTM and CDR2 ANQGSEA. The CDR3 DNA is TGCAGCGCCCTCCGGGACAGCCGCTACGAGCAGTACTTC. It is translated as CSALRDSRYEQYF.

The rearrangement links TRBV18 to TRBJ1-5, with TRBD1 identical over 9 bases. Germline V CDR1 and CDR2: KGHSH, LQKENI. This CDR3 is built from 15 residues. With 3 bases clipped from V and 2 bases from J, the junction kept 2 bases outside the gene matches. The CDR3 coding sequence is TGTGCCAGCTCACCGACAGGGGGAGGCAATCAGCCCCAGCATTTT. This sequence encodes CASSPTGGGNQPQHF.

The rearrangement links TRBV7-9 to TRBJ1-1; D gene unclear. The V and J ends lost 5 bases and 1 base respectively, with 11 bases between them. Germline V gives CDR1 SEHNR, CDR2 FQNEAQ (reference sequence). The CDR3 covers 14 residues. Here the CDR3 reads CASSPPHPNTEAFF. The DNA for the CDR3 is TGTGCCAGCAGCCCTCCTCATCCGAACACTGAAGCTTTCTTT.

In its sample, this clone was seen once. The chain couples TRBV6-5 to TRBJ1-1; D not certain. Trimming stripped 2 bases from V and 0 bases from J, with 4 bases between. The CDR3 length is 13 residues. Germline V CDR1 and CDR2: MNHEY, SVGAGI. DNA for the CDR3: TGTGCCAGCAGTTACGGGATGAACACTGAAGCTTTCTTT. Its protein product is CASSYGMNTEAFF.

This clone was seen only a few times. V usage is TRBV6-6 and J usage is TRBJ1-1; D remains unclear. V shed 2 bases and J shed 9 bases, with 13 bases lying between them. The CDR3 loop spans 13 amino acids. The germline V gene has CDR1 MNHNY and CDR2 SVGAGI (reference sequence). The CDR3 is CASSYAPLPQAFF. The CDR3 DNA reads TGTGCCAGCAGTTACGCCCCGCTCCCCCAAGCTTTCTTT.

Note on this clone: This same CDR3 is encoded by further DNA sequences in the sample. This sequence joins TRBV27 and TRBJ2-7; 8 nucleotides match TRBD2. The CDR3 has 19 amino acids. V dropped 5 bases and J dropped 5; count of bases not matched to a gene: 23. Germline V gene lookup returns CDR1 MNHEY and CDR2 SMNVEV (reference sequence). The CDR3 DNA sequence: TGTGCCAGCAGTCCAAGAACCCAATCGATCGGGAGGGCCAGGGACGAGCAGTACTTC. It yields the protein CASSPRTQSIGRARDEQYF.

CDR3 bases: TGTGCCAGCAGCTTGGATGGTCCGGGGGCACGTGGCTACACCTTC. Protein product: CASSLDGPGARGYTF. V usage is TRBV5-4 and J usage is TRBJ1-2; maybe TRBD1 (6 bases). Trimming removed 0 bases from V and 7 bases from J, with 16 bases in between. Germline CDR1 is SGHNT and CDR2 is YYREEE (reference sequence). This CDR3 is 15 amino acids long.

The rearrangement uses TRBV7-9 and TRBJ1-2, with 8 bases identical to TRBD1. Germline trimming cut 5 bases from V and 4 bases from J; bases unmatched to any gene: 6. The germline V gene has CDR1 SEHNR and CDR2 FQNEAQ (reference sequence). The CDR3 consists of 14 residues. CDR3 coding DNA: TGTGCCAGCAGCACCCGACAGGGGACCTATGGCTACACCTTC. Translation: CASSTRQGTYGYTF.

This sequence joins TRBV4-1 and TRBJ2-7; D is possibly TRBD2 (5 bases). Between the trimmed V and J ends, which lost 4 bases and 0 bases, there was a span of 10 bases. The CDR3 has 14 residues. The V gene's germline CDR1 is MGHRA and CDR2 YSYEKL. The CDR3 protein is CASSRTAASYEQYF. The DNA of the CDR3 is TGCGCCAGCAGCCGGACTGCAGCCTCCTACGAGCAGTACTTC.

The table lists this clone with a few counts. The chain links TRBV27 to TRBJ1-1; the D is unclear. The CDR3 runs to 13 residues. V gave up 6 bases and J gave up 8 bases, with 16 bases separating them. Germline values: CDR1 MNHEY, CDR2 SMNVEV (reference sequence). The CDR3 DNA reads TGTGCCAGCAGCTCTGAATGGGGTTGGGAAGCTTTCTTT. This translates into CASSSEWGWEAFF.

The genes are TRBV18 and TRBJ2-7; 9 positions agree with TRBD1. Trimming took 8 bases from V and 7 from J; bases not matched to a gene: 12. Germline CDR1 is KGHSH and CDR2 is LQKENI. This CDR3 spans 14 amino acids. This CDR3 reads CASHQSLGQGEQYF. In DNA, the CDR3 is TGTGCCAGCCACCAGTCCTTGGGACAGGGTGAGCAGTACTTC.

This clone came up a few times. This rearrangement joins TRBV11-2 to TRBJ2-1; 10 positions agree with TRBD2. The CDR3 runs 16 residues. V shed 4 bases, J shed 4 bases, and the junction held 7 bases outside the gene matches. Germline assignment: CDR1 SGHAT and CDR2 FQNNGV. CDR3 DNA: TGTGCCAGCAGCTCCAAGACTAGCGGGCGTTACAATGAGCAGTTCTTC. Its protein is CASSSKTSGRYNEQFF.

The J gene is TRBJ1-1, the V gene TRBV19; a possible D gene is TRBD1 (5 bases). Germline V gene sequence: CDR1 LNHDA, CDR2 SQIVND (reference sequence). This CDR3 region has 17 residues. V was clipped by 3 bases and J by 3 bases, with 20 bases between them. In DNA form, the CDR3 reads TGTGCCAGTAGTATTTTTGGGCGGGGGGGATTCGACACTGAAGCTTTCTTT. It encodes CASSIFGRGGFDTEAFF.

The chain employs TRBV25-1 and TRBJ2-7; no firm D call. The CDR3 spans 13 residues. Germline CDR1 is MGHDK and CDR2 is SYGVNS. The V gene lost 3 bases and the J gene lost 7 bases, with 13 bases spanning the gap. Written as DNA, the CDR3 is TGTGCCAGCAGTGATCCGAACGGCTGGGAGCAGTACTTC. This codes for CASSDPNGWEQYF.